This entry concerns a single T cell receptor (beta chain). Antigen unknown. This sample was taken from a study of blood T cells in healthy people across ages. Study results and caveats: Percentage of naive T cells showed a strong correlation with TCR beta diversity. Changes in expanded clonotypes were possibly confounded, as the CMV status of donors was unknown.

Donors ranged from about 6 to 90 years old and were healthy Caucasians in Russia. Per-sample PBMC isolation yielded at least 7 million cells. Sample-barcoded 5' priming and a J-beta primer mix drove a second PCR of roughly 7 to 11 cycles. TCRdb recomputed calls from the 5' RACE reads with MiXCR, one row per CDR3 protein. The sample contains 650,000 to 1,000,000 distinct CDR3 sequences, 30% to 45% of which appear only once. The sequenced sample was blood. The sequence came from a man younger than 30 in good health.

This CDR3 reads CASSSGTVYF. As DNA, the CDR3 is TGTGCCAGCAGTTCCGGGACAGTGTACTTC. The chain is built from TRBV12-3 or TRBV12-4 and TRBJ2-7, with 7 nucleotides matching TRBD1. With 4 bases clipped from V and 12 bases from J, the junction kept 3 bases outside the gene matches. CDR3 length: 10 amino acids.